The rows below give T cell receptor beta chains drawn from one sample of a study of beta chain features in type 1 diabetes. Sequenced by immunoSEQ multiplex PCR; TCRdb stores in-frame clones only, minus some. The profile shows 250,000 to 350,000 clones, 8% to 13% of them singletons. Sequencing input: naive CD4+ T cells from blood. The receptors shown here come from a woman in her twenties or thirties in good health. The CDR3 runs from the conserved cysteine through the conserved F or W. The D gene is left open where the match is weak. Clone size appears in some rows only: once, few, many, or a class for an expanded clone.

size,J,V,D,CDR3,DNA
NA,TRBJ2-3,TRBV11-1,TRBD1,CASSSPGQAAPDTQYF,TGTGCCAGCAGTTCCCCGGGACAGGCTGCCCCAGATACGCAGTATTTT
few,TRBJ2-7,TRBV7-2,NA,CASSPLKYEQYF,TGTGCCAGCAGCCCCCTAAAGTACGAGCAGTACTTC
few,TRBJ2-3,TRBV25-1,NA,CASSDLGSSTDTQYF,TGTGCCAGCAGTGATCTGGGCAGCAGCACAGATACGCAGTATTTT
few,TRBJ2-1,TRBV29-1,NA,CSAKLAHEQFF,TGCAGCGCCAAACTAGCACATGAGCAGTTCTTC
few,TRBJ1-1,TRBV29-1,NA,CSADVGGGGSTEAFF,TGCAGCGCCGATGTGGGGGGAGGTGGATCTACTGAAGCTTTCTTT
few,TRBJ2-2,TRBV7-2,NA,CASSPSGEWVGGELFF,TGTGCCAGCAGCCCTTCGGGAGAATGGGTCGGCGGGGAGCTGTTTTTT
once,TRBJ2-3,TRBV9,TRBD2,CASSVGGRDSTDTQYF,TGTGCCAGCAGCGTAGGAGGGAGGGATAGCACAGATACGCAGTATTTT
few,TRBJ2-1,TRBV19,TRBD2,CASSRSGTISYNEQFF,TGTGCCAGTAGCCGCAGTGGGACTATATCTTACAATGAGCAGTTCTTC
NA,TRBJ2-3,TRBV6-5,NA,CASSPNGNTQYF,TGTGCCAGCAGCCCGAACGGGAATACGCAGTATTTT
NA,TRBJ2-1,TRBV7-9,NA,CASSPRDTYNEQFF,TGTGCCAGCAGCCCCCGGGACACTTACAATGAGCAGTTCTTC
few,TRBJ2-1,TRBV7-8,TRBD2,CASSHSGSSNEQFF,TGTGCCAGCAGCCATAGCGGGAGTAGCAATGAGCAGTTCTTC
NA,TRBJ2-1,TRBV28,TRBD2,CASSPSSGSGDEQFF,TGTGCCAGCAGTCCCTCTAGCGGGAGTGGCGATGAGCAGTTCTTC
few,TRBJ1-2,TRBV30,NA,CAWTHGVYYGYTF,TGTGCCTGGACCCACGGGGTATACTATGGCTACACCTTC
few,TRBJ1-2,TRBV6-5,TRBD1,CASSYSDRAYIPGYTF,TGTGCCAGCAGTTACTCCGACAGGGCCTATATTCCCGGCTACACCTTC
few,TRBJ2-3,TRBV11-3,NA,CASSDRVTDTQYF,TGTGCCAGCAGTGACAGAGTCACAGATACGCAGTATTTT
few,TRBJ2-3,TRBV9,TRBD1,CASSVTGTGADTQYF,TGTGCCAGCAGCGTGACGGGGACAGGGGCCGATACGCAGTATTTT
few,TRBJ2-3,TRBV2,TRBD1,CASTPGQLPADTQYF,TGTGCCAGCACTCCGGGACAGCTACCCGCAGATACGCAGTATTTT
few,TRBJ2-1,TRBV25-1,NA,CASRGPSSYNEQFF,TGTGCCAGCAGGGGTCCTAGCTCCTACAATGAGCAGTTCTTC
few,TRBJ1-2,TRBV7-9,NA,CASSYQRDPNYGYTF,TGTGCCAGCAGCTACCAGAGGGATCCTAACTATGGCTACACCTTC
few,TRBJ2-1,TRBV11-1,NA,CASSFGRDNEQFF,TGTGCCAGCAGCTTCGGCAGGGACAATGAGCAGTTCTTC
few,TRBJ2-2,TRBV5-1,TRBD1,CASSLMGQGNTGELFF,TGCGCCAGCAGCTTGATGGGACAGGGGAACACCGGGGAGCTGTTTTTT
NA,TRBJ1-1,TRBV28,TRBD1,CASSIGTGGDTEAFF,TGTGCCAGCAGTATCGGGACAGGGGGTGACACTGAAGCTTTCTTT
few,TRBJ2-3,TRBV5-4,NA,CASSVLSTDTQYF,TGTGCCAGCAGCGTATTAAGCACAGATACGCAGTATTTT
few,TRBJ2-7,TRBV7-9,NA,CASSSGLPGEQYF,TGTGCCAGCAGCTCGGGACTTCCAGGGGAGCAGTACTTC
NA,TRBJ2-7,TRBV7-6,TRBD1,CASSLRQGGYEQYF,TGTGCCAGCAGCTTACGACAGGGTGGCTACGAGCAGTACTTC
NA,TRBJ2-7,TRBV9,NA,CASSVTPGTYEQYF,TGTGCCAGCAGCGTTACACCAGGGACCTACGAGCAGTACTTC
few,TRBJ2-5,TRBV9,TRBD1,CASSVVGTAKETQYF,TGTGCCAGCAGCGTAGTCGGGACAGCGAAAGAGACCCAGTACTTC
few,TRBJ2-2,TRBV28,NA,CASSPGQNTGELFF,TGTGCCAGCAGTCCGGGACAGAACACCGGGGAGCTGTTTTTT
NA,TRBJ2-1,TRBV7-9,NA,CASSSDLGTEQFF,TGTGCCAGCAGCTCAGACCTCGGGACAGAGCAGTTCTTC
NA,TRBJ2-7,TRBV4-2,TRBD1,CASSQAPGGSYEQYF,TGTGCCAGCAGCCAAGCTCCAGGGGGTTCGTACGAGCAGTACTTC
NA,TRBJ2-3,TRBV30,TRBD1,CAWSLQGARTDTQYF,TGTGCCTGGTCCCTACAGGGGGCGCGGACAGATACGCAGTATTTT
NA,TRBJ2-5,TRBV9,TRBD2,CASSVTSGMVRETQYF,TGTGCCAGCAGCGTGACTAGCGGGATGGTACGAGAGACCCAGTACTTC
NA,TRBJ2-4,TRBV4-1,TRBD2,CASSQDSGGGKNIQYF,TGCGCCAGCAGCCAAGATAGCGGGGGTGGCAAAAACATTCAGTACTTC
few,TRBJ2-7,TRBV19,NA,CASSYGTAEQYF,TGTGCCAGTAGTTATGGAACAGCCGAGCAGTACTTC
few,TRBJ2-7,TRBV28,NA,CASTSVSGEQYF,TGTGCCAGCACCTCCGTGTCCGGGGAGCAGTACTTC
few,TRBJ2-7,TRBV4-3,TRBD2,CASSQVTGGTYEQYF,TGCGCCAGCAGCCAAGTGACGGGAGGGACCTACGAGCAGTACTTC
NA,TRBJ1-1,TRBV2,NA,CASHLGGRGTEAFF,TGTGCCAGCCACCTAGGGGGGAGGGGAACTGAAGCTTTCTTT
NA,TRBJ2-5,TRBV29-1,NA,CSVVSSLQETQYF,TGCAGCGTTGTTAGTTCCCTCCAAGAGACCCAGTACTTC
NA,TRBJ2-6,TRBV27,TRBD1,CASAGTVSGANVLTF,TGTGCCAGCGCCGGGACAGTCTCTGGGGCCAACGTCCTGACTTTC
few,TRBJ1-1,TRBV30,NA,CAWSIVGPGTEAFF,TGTGCCTGGAGTATAGTAGGGCCGGGAACTGAAGCTTTCTTT
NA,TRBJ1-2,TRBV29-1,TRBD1,CSGTGQGNYGYTF,TGCAGCGGTACGGGACAGGGAAACTATGGCTACACCTTC
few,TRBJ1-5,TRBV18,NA,CASFSGWRVNQPQHF,TGTGCCAGCTTCTCTGGGTGGAGGGTCAATCAGCCCCAGCATTTT
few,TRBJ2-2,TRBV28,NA,CAISSRGGELFF,TGTGCCATATCAAGTCGGGGCGGGGAGCTGTTTTTT
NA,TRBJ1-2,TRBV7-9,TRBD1,CASSSRDRAGYTF,TGTGCCAGCAGCTCAAGGGACAGGGCCGGCTACACCTTC
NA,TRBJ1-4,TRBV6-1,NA,CASRTWTAAEKLFF,TGTGCCAGCAGAACCTGGACAGCGGCTGAAAAACTGTTTTTT
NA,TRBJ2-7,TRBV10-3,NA,CAMSRDGAYEQYF,TGTGCCATGTCCCGAGACGGAGCCTACGAGCAGTACTTC
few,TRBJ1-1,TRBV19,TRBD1,CASSRAGQGVHEAFF,TGTGCCAGTAGTAGGGCCGGACAGGGGGTTCATGAAGCTTTCTTT
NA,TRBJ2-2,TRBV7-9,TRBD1,CASSPIGRQGARKTGELFF,TGTGCCAGCAGCCCAATAGGGCGCCAGGGGGCTCGAAAAACCGGGGAGCTGTTTTTT
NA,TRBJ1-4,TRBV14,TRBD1,CASSQAGQGIREKLFF,TGTGCCAGCAGCCAGGCTGGACAGGGAATCAGAGAAAAACTGTTTTTT
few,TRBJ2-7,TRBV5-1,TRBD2,CASSLGLAGVEQYF,TGCGCCAGCAGCTTAGGACTAGCGGGAGTCGAGCAGTACTTC
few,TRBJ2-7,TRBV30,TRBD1,CAWKPRDRGYHEQYF,TGTGCCTGGAAACCCCGGGACAGGGGCTACCACGAGCAGTACTTC
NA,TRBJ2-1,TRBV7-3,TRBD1,CASSKIVGQGHEQFF,TGTGCCAGCAGCAAAATCGTTGGACAGGGCCATGAGCAGTTCTTC
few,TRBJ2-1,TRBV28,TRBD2,CASSTPASGSRGEQFF,TGTGCCAGCAGCACCCCAGCTAGCGGGAGTAGAGGTGAGCAGTTCTTC
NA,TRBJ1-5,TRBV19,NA,CASTSRRQPQHF,TGTGCCAGTACCTCCAGAAGACAGCCCCAGCATTTT
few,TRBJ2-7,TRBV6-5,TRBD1,CASSAHGGQAYEQYF,TGTGCCAGCAGTGCGCACGGGGGACAGGCCTACGAGCAGTACTTC
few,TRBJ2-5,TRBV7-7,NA,CASSRDSRETQYF,TGTGCTAGCTCAAGGGACTCACGAGAGACCCAGTACTTC
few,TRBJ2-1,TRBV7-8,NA,CASSGGGQGNNEQFF,TGTGCCAGCTCTGGGGGGGGGCAGGGAAACAATGAGCAGTTCTTC
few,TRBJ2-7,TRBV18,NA,CASSPRGGNYEQYF,TGTGCCAGCTCACCACGTGGAGGGAACTACGAGCAGTACTTC
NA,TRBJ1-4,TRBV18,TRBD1,CASSPTGTGAGKLFF,TGTGCCAGCTCACCAACCGGGACAGGGGCAGGAAAACTGTTTTTT